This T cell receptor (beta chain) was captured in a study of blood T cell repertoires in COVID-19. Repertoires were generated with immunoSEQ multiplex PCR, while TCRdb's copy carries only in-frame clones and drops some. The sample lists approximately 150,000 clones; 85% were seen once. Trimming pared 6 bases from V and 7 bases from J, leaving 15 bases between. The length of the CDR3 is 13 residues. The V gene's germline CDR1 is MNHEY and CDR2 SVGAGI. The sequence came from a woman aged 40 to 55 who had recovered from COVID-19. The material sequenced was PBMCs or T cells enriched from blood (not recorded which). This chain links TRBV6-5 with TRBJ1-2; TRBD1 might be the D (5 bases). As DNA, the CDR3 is TGTGCCAGCAGCCAACCAGGGCTAAGTGGCTACACCTTC. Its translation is CASSQPGLSGYTF.